This T cell receptor beta chain originates from a study of spatial heterogeneity in lung cancer. As for the study in general: Sequencing consistently turned up more beta-chain sequences than alpha-chain sequences.

TCRdb re-derived calls from the 5' RACE reads in MiXCR, one entry per CDR3 protein. This repertoire shows roughly 80,000 distinct CDR3 sequences, roughly 8% found once; its top ten account for roughly 7.1%. The sample holds one count of this clonotype. The junction departs from germline at one end; a sequencing error may be responsible. There are 13 residues in the CDR3. In germline, CDR1 is SGHRS, CDR2 YFSETQ. Time point denoted: sample taken at primary tumor resection. This chain connects TRBV5-1 to TRBJ2-1; D ambiguous. Here the sequenced sample was PBMCs, taken at surgery. This clonotype originated in a male donor with early-stage non-small cell lung cancer. This CDR3 is CACSSRIDNEQFF. DNA of the CDR3: TGCGCCTGCAGCTCCCGGATCGACAATGAGCAGTTCTTC. Looking up the rest from reference TRBV5-1 and TRBJ2-1 gives the full variable domain: KAGVTQTPRYLIKTRGQQVTLSCSPISGHRSVSWYQQTPGQGLQFLFEYFSETQRNKGNFPGRFSGRQFSNSRSEMNVSTLELGDSALYLCACSSRIDNEQFFGPGTRLTVL.